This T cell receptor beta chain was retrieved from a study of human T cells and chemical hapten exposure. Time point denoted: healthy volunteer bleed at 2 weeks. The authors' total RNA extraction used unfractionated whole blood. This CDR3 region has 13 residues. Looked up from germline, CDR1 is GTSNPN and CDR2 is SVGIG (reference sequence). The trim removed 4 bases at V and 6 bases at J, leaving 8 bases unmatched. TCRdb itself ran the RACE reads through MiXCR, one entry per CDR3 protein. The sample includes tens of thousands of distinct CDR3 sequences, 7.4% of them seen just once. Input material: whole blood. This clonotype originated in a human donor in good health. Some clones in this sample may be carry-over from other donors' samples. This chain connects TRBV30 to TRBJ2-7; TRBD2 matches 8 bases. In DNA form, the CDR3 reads TGTGCCTGGATGCGTCGGGAGGGCCGCGAGCAGTACTTC. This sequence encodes CAWMRREGREQYF.